Shown below are 19 T cell receptor beta chains from a single sample sequenced in a study of shared clonotypes between healthy human individuals. Method: immunoSEQ multiplex PCR; TCRdb's copy keeps in-frame clones and lacks some. There are hundreds of thousands of clones in the sample; approximately 75% occur only once, and around 1.8% lies in the top ten. The sequenced material came from memory CD4+ T cells sorted from blood. Subset in this sample: CD45RA-negative fraction. Receptors were obtained from a woman younger than 45 in good health.

The chain links TRBV5-1 to TRBJ2-2, with 8 bases that match TRBD1. With 7 bases clipped from V and 4 bases from J, the junction kept 6 bases outside the gene matches. CDR3 length equals 14 residues. Germline-derived CDR1 and CDR2 are SGHRS and YFSETQ. This chain's CDR3 is CASSDRAGTGELFF. CDR3 in DNA: TGCGCCAGCTCGGACAGGGCGGGCACCGGGGAGCTGTTTTTT. Using reference TRBV5-1 and TRBJ2-2 for the parts outside the CDR3, the full variable domain is KAGVTQTPRYLIKTRGQQVTLSCSPISGHRSVSWYQQTPGQGLQFLFEYFSETQRNKGNFPGRFSGRQFSNSRSEMNVSTLELGDSALYLCASSDRAGTGELFFGEGSRLTVL.

In its sample, this clone was seen a few times. The DNA for the CDR3 is TGTGCCAGCTCACCGATGGCTGTGAGTTTTTCCACCGGGGAGCTGTTTTTT. Its translation is CASSPMAVSFSTGELFF. This chain connects TRBV18 to TRBJ2-2; D is undetermined. Germline CDR1 is KGHSH and CDR2 is LQKENI. The CDR3 spans 17 residues. The ends were cut back, 3 bases at V and 4 bases at J, with 18 bases in the middle.

The chain has TRBV27 and TRBJ1-2; the D is unclear. Germline loops: CDR1 MNHEY, CDR2 SMNVEV (reference sequence). V lost 0 bases and J lost 3, with 17 bases in between. This CDR3 contains 17 residues. CDR3 in amino acids: CASSLSPLGLPDYGYTF. The DNA of the CDR3 is TGTGCCAGCAGTTTATCTCCCTTGGGTTTGCCCGACTATGGCTACACCTTC.

The J gene is TRBJ1-4, the V gene TRBV9; TRBD1 is a possible D gene (5 bases). The CDR3 consists of 15 residues. Trimming removed 0 bases from V and 7 bases from J, with 13 bases in between. Germline V gene data show CDR1 as SGDLS and CDR2 as YYNGEE. The CDR3 spells CASSVDQGRSEKLFF. CDR3 coding DNA: TGTGCCAGCAGCGTAGACCAGGGAAGGAGTGAAAAACTGTTTTTT.

The chain couples TRBV2 to TRBJ2-6; D unclear. With 4 bases removed from V and 2 bases from J, the gap between germline ends came to 6 bases. From germline, CDR1 is SNHLY and CDR2 FYNNEI. This CDR3 is built from 14 residues. CDR3 sequence (DNA): TGTGCCAGCAGTGTCCGTACTGGGGCCAACGTCCTGACTTTC. It specifies CASSVRTGANVLTF.

This clone came up many times. This rearrangement joins TRBV5-1 to TRBJ2-5; 8 bases are a match to TRBD1. V trimming: 1 base; J trimming: 4 bases; junction bases outside the gene matches: 9. This CDR3 is 16 amino acids long. Germline V gene data show CDR1 as SGHRS and CDR2 as YFSETQ. CDR3 nucleotide sequence: TGCGCCAGCAGCTTGCTCGGGACAGGTTGGGGAGAGACCCAGTACTTC. It codes for CASSLLGTGWGETQYF.

V and J are TRBV5-4 and TRBJ2-7; TRBD1 agrees at 9 bases. The CDR3 totals 15 residues. Trimming removed 5 bases from V and 1 base from J; junction bases left unmatched: 7. The V gene's germline CDR1 is SGHNT and CDR2 YYREEE (reference sequence). The CDR3 protein is CASSSGTGFSYEQYF. CDR3 sequence (DNA): TGTGCCAGCAGTTCCGGGACAGGGTTTTCCTACGAGCAGTACTTC.

V is TRBV28 and J is TRBJ1-1; D ambiguous. This CDR3 spans 15 amino acids. The ends were cut back, 4 bases at V and 0 bases at J, with 12 bases in the middle. CDR1 and CDR2 (germline): MDHEN, SYDVKM. CDR3 in DNA: TGTGCCAGCAGTTCCTCTCCGGAGATGAACACTGAAGCTTTCTTT. Protein sequence: CASSSSPEMNTEAFF.

The rearrangement uses TRBV25-1 and TRBJ2-1; 8 bases match TRBD2. Germline values: CDR1 MGHDK, CDR2 SYGVNS. The CDR3 spans 15 residues. V lost 8 bases to trimming and J lost 4 bases; unmatched junction nucleotides: 10. CDR3 loop: CASQAGEKPYNEQFF. The CDR3 DNA sequence: TGTGCCAGCCAAGCGGGAGAGAAGCCTTACAATGAGCAGTTCTTC. Filled out from reference TRBV25-1 and TRBJ2-1, the complete variable domain reads EADIYQTPRYLVIGTGKKITLECSQTMGHDKMYWYQQDPGMELHLIHYSYGVNSTEKGDLSSESTVSRIRTEHFPLTLESARPSHTSQYLCASQAGEKPYNEQFFGPGTRLTVL.

V is TRBV18 and J is TRBJ2-2; D gene ambiguous. This CDR3 has 15 amino acids. The germline V gene encodes CDR1 KGHSH and CDR2 LQKENI. The V and J ends lost 5 bases and 6 bases respectively, with 16 bases between them. The DNA of the CDR3 is TGTGCCAGCTCAACGTCGTGGGGAAACGCCGGGGAGCTGTTTTTT. Translated: CASSTSWGNAGELFF.

Concerning this clone: Additional DNA sequences in this sample encode the identical CDR3. The V and J genes are TRBV15 and TRBJ2-3; no clear D. The V gene lost 1 base and the J gene lost 3 bases, with 8 bases spanning the gap. Germline values: CDR1 LNHNV, CDR2 YYDKDF (reference sequence). The CDR3 has 14 amino acids. CDR3 protein: CATSRGTRTDTQYF. The CDR3 DNA reads as TGTGCCACCAGCAGAGGGACGCGTACAGATACGCAGTATTTT.

This clone was found a few times. This sequence joins TRBV6-6 and TRBJ2-5, with 10 positions matching TRBD2. V trimming: 0 bases; J trimming: 5 bases; junction bases outside the gene matches: 6. In germline, CDR1 is MNHNY, CDR2 SVGAGI (reference sequence). The CDR3 is 16 amino acids. As DNA, the CDR3 is TGTGCCAGCAGTTACTCGCCGGTAGCGGGAGGTGAGACCCAGTACTTC. Amino acids: CASSYSPVAGGETQYF.

V is TRBV5-4 and J is TRBJ1-1; possible D gene TRBD1, 5 bases. The length of the CDR3 is 15 residues. V lost 7 bases and J lost 2, with 18 bases in between. Germline CDR1 SGHNT, CDR2 YYREEE (reference sequence). CDR3 residues: CASHWGRGVNTEAFF. CDR3 in DNA: TGTGCCAGCCATTGGGGGAGGGGCGTTAACACTGAAGCTTTCTTT.

This clone was seen a single time. The chain employs TRBV6-5 and TRBJ2-7, with D perhaps matching TRBD2 (5 bases). The germline V and J ends were trimmed by 2 bases and 2 bases, with 16 bases remaining between them. This CDR3 is 16 amino acids long. Germline CDR1 and CDR2: MNHEY and SVGAGI. The CDR3 protein is CASSYANPSQPYEQYF. In DNA form, the CDR3 reads TGTGCCAGCAGTTACGCCAATCCTAGCCAACCCTACGAGCAGTACTTC.

The rearrangement joins TRBV2 to TRBJ1-5; no clear D gene. Between the trimmed V and J ends, which lost 2 bases and 4 bases, there was a span of 6 bases. Germline values: CDR1 SNHLY, CDR2 FYNNEI. The CDR3 totals 13 residues. CDR3 amino acids: CASSESVNQPQHF. DNA for the CDR3: TGTGCCAGCAGTGAATCTGTTAATCAGCCCCAGCATTTT.

The rearrangement links TRBV19 to TRBJ2-5; perhaps D is TRBD1 or TRBD2 (5 bases each). The tail of the sequence fits TRBJ2-7 better, so the J call may be wrong. CDR1 and CDR2 from the germline V gene are LNHDA and SQIVND (reference sequence). The CDR3 totals 12 residues. CDR3 in DNA: TGTGCCAGTAGTATGAGGGGCCACGAGCAGTACTTC. This encodes CASSMRGHEQYF.

The J gene is TRBJ2-7, the V gene TRBV18, with D possibly matching TRBD1 (5 bases). V lost 3 bases and J 1 base, leaving 7 bases between the germline ends. The CDR3 consists of 13 residues. Germline-derived CDR1 and CDR2 are KGHSH and LQKENI. CDR3 nucleotide sequence: TGTGCCAGCTCACCGGACACTTCCTACGAGCAGTACTTC. This codes for CASSPDTSYEQYF. The variable domain in full, completed from reference TRBV18 and TRBJ2-7, reads NAGVMQNPRHLVRRRGQEARLRCSPMKGHSHVYWYRQLPEEGLKFMVYLQKENIIDESGMPKERFSAEFPKEGPSILRIQQVVRGDSAAYFCASSPDTSYEQYFGPGTRLTVT.

This chain links TRBV10-2 with TRBJ1-5; possible D gene TRBD1, 6 bases. CDR1 and CDR2 from the germline V gene are WSHSY and SAAADI. Trimming stripped 6 bases from V and 4 bases from J, with 10 bases between. The CDR3 extends over 13 amino acids. The CDR3 region has the DNA TGCGCCAGCAGAGGACAGCCGAATCAGCCCCAGCATTTT. Amino acids: CASRGQPNQPQHF.

The chain has TRBV28 and TRBJ1-5; TRBD1 agrees at 8 bases. V shed 7 bases and J 4 bases; nucleotides not matched to a gene: 12. Per germline, CDR1 MDHEN and CDR2 SYDVKM. CDR3 length equals 16 residues. CDR3 bases: TGTGCCAGCACTCCTCCCCGACAGGGGTTAAATCAGCCCCAGCATTTT. It is translated as CASTPPRQGLNQPQHF.